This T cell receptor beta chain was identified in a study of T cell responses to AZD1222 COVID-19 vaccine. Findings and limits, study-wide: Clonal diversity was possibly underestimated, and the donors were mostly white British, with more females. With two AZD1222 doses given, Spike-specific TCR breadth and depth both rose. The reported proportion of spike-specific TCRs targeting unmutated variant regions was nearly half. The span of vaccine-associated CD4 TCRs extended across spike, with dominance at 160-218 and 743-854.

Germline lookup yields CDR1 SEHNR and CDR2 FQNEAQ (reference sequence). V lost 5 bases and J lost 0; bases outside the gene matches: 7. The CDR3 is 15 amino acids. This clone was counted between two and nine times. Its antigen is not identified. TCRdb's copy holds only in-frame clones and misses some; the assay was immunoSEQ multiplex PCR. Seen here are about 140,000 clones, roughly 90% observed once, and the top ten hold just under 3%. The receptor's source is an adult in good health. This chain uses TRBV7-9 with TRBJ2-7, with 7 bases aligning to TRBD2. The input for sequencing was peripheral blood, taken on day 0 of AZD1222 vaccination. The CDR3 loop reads CASSPGGSLSYEQYF. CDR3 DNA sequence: TGTGCCAGCAGCCCGGGAGGATCCCTCTCCTACGAGCAGTACTTC.